The present T cell receptor beta chain was sequenced within a study of PD-L1 blockade in urothelial cancer. Measured with immunoSEQ multiplex PCR; TCRdb has only the in-frame clones, and not every one. The sample includes tens of thousands of clones, around 87% seen only once; the top ten take 1.5% to 2%. Indicated time point: pretreatment peripheral blood. Each patient's cancer was a locally advanced or metastatic urothelial carcinoma. This CDR3 spans 14 amino acids. V dropped 5 bases and J dropped 5; count of bases not matched to a gene: 5. Germline V gives CDR1 SNHLY, CDR2 FYNNEI. The sequencing used PBMCs, collected around atezolizumab (anti-PD-L1) treatment. The sequence was obtained from a man between 60 and 75 years old with urothelial cancer. The rearrangement uses TRBV2 and TRBJ2-5, with 10 bases aligning to TRBD2. The CDR3 protein is CASSLYSGRETQYF. The CDR3 nucleotides read TGTGCCAGCAGTCTATATAGCGGGAGGGAGACCCAGTACTTC.